This T cell receptor beta chain was retrieved from a study of blood T cell repertoires in COVID-19. As for the study in general: The United States, Italy and Spain were the sources of the acute and convalescent COVID-19 samples.

Per the study methods: Reference gene primer amplification gave estimated nucleated cell counts. Repertoires were generated with immunoSEQ multiplex PCR, while TCRdb's copy carries only in-frame clones and drops some. The V and J calls and clone size are taken from that table; D and trimming were inferred from the DNA. The sample has approximately 440,000 clones, approximately 89% seen once. The germline V gene has CDR1 SGDLS and CDR2 YYNGEE. The CDR3 extends over 12 amino acids. The V and J ends lost 0 bases and 6 bases respectively, with 6 bases between them. A Seattle source enrolled patients during active infection and followed them longitudinally.

The chain recombines TRBV9 with TRBJ1-2; D is unclear. The TCR originated in a woman aged 45 to 65 with COVID-19, enrolled during active disease. The sample comprised peripheral blood. The DNA of the CDR3 is TGTGCCAGCAGCGTAGGAGGGAATGGCTACACCTTC. It encodes CASSVGGNGYTF.